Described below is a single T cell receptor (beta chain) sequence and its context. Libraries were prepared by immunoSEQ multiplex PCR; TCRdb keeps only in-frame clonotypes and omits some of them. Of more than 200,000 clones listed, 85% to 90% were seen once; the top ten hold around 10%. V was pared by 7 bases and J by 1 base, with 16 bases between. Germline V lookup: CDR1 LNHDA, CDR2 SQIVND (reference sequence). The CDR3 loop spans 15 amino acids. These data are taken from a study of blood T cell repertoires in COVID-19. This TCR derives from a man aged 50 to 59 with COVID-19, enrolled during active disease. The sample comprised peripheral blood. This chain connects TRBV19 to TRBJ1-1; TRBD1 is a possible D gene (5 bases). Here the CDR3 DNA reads TGTGCCAGTACCCCAGGGTTCCAACCGAACACTGAAGCTTTCTTT. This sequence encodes CASTPGFQPNTEAFF.